The table lists the clone carrying this T cell receptor beta chain with a few counts. Antigen specificity is unknown. Without exception, sorted populations had purity beyond 95%. The data stem from a study of beta chain features in type 1 diabetes. Study findings and constraints: Researchers report that Type 1 diabetes patients had moderately but significantly shorter TCRB CDR3s across all four CD4+ subsets. More deletions and fewer insertions at VDJ junctions were seen in type 1 diabetes patients.

The sequenced template was cDNA made from the entire isolated RNA. TCRdb's copy holds only in-frame clones and misses some; the assay was immunoSEQ multiplex PCR. The repertoire has about 930,000 clones, under 20% of them found once; the top ten carry 0.02% to 0.025%. Germline CDR1 SQVTM, CDR2 ANQGSEA. The CDR3 loop spans 12 amino acids. The germline V and J ends were trimmed by 4 bases and 4 bases, with 11 bases remaining between them. The gene calls are TRBV29-1 and TRBJ2-7, with D possibly being TRBD1 or TRBD2 (5 bases each). What was sequenced was naive CD4+ T cells from blood. The sequence came from a woman under 30 in good health. CDR3 DNA: TGCAGCGTTGGGGGGAATGTTTACGAGCAGTACTTC. It codes for CSVGGNVYEQYF.